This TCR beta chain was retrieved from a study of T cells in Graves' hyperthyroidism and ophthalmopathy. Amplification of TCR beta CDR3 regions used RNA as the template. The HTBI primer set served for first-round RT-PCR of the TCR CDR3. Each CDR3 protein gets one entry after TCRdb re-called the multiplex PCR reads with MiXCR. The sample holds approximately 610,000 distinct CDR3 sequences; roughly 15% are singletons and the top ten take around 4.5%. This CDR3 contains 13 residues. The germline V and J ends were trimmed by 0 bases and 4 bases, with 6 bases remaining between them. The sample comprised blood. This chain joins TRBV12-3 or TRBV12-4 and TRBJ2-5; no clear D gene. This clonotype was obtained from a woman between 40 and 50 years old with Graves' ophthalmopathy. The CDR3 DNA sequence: TGTGCCAGCAGTTTAGCGCCCGTAGAGACCCAGTACTTC. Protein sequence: CASSLAPVETQYF.